These T cell receptor beta chains were read from a single sample in a study of blood T cell repertoires in COVID-19. Clones were read by immunoSEQ multiplex PCR, and TCRdb kept only the in-frame ones, dropping some. The data contain over 200,000 clones, 80% to 90% of them seen just once; the ten biggest clones take up less than 1.5%. Sequenced sample: PBMCs or T cells enriched from blood (not recorded which). These receptors were obtained from a man between 25 and 39 years old who had recovered from COVID-19. CDR3s include the opening cysteine and the closing phenylalanine or tryptophan. D genes are given only for firm matches. Clone size is not always given. Where it is, it says once, few, many or a class for expanded clones.

clone size: .; D gene: TRBD2; J gene: TRBJ2-5; V gene: TRBV7-9; CDR3 protein: CASSSGTSGDQIQETQYF; CDR3 DNA: TGTGCCAGCAGCTCGGGGACTAGCGGGGACCAAATTCAAGAGACCCAGTACTTC
clone size: once; D gene: TRBD1; J gene: TRBJ1-1; V gene: TRBV7-9; CDR3 protein: CASSLRDSEAFF; CDR3 DNA: TGTGCCAGCAGCTTACGGGACAGTGAAGCTTTCTTT
clone size: .; D gene: .; J gene: TRBJ1-1; V gene: TRBV9; CDR3 protein: CASSEVGLGNTEAFF; CDR3 DNA: TGTGCCAGCAGCGAGGTGGGGCTGGGGAACACTGAAGCTTTCTTT
clone size: .; D gene: .; J gene: TRBJ2-7; V gene: TRBV15; CDR3 protein: CATSRDQGMSYEQYF; CDR3 DNA: TGTGCCACCAGCAGAGATCAGGGGATGTCCTACGAGCAGTACTTC
clone size: .; D gene: TRBD1; J gene: TRBJ1-5; V gene: TRBV30; CDR3 protein: CAWSKGADSNQPQHF; CDR3 DNA: TGTGCCTGGAGTAAGGGGGCCGATAGCAATCAGCCCCAGCATTTT
clone size: .; D gene: .; J gene: TRBJ1-5; V gene: TRBV9; CDR3 protein: CASSTGSGNQPQHF; CDR3 DNA: TGTGCCAGCAGCACAGGGTCGGGCAATCAGCCCCAGCATTTT
clone size: .; D gene: TRBD1; J gene: TRBJ2-4; V gene: TRBV6-2/TRBV6-3; CDR3 protein: CASSYVPTGGKNIQYF; CDR3 DNA: TGTGCCAGCAGTTACGTCCCTACAGGGGGGAAAAACATTCAGTACTTC
clone size: .; D gene: TRBD1; J gene: TRBJ1-3; V gene: TRBV4-2; CDR3 protein: CASSQEEGASSGNTIYF; CDR3 DNA: TGTGCCAGCAGCCAAGAGGAGGGGGCTTCCTCTGGAAACACCATATATTTT
clone size: .; D gene: .; J gene: TRBJ2-3; V gene: TRBV2; CDR3 protein: CASRADVTDTQYF; CDR3 DNA: TGTGCCAGCAGGGCCGATGTGACAGATACGCAGTATTTT
clone size: .; D gene: TRBD2; J gene: TRBJ2-1; V gene: TRBV29-1; CDR3 protein: CSVEAHGRLAGGLYNEQFF; CDR3 DNA: TGCAGCGTTGAAGCCCATGGGCGACTAGCGGGAGGGCTATACAATGAGCAGTTCTTC
clone size: .; D gene: .; J gene: TRBJ2-7; V gene: TRBV11-2; CDR3 protein: CASSLSWAAYEQYF; CDR3 DNA: TGTGCCAGCAGCTTATCCTGGGCAGCCTACGAGCAGTACTTC
clone size: .; D gene: .; J gene: TRBJ2-5; V gene: TRBV6-6; CDR3 protein: CATRQETQETQYF; CDR3 DNA: TGTGCCACCCGACAGGAAACTCAAGAGACCCAGTACTTC
clone size: once; D gene: .; J gene: TRBJ1-6; V gene: TRBV4-1; CDR3 protein: CASSPSVFVNSPLHF; CDR3 DNA: TGCGCCAGCAGCCCCTCAGTTTTTGTAAATTCACCCCTCCACTTT
clone size: .; D gene: .; J gene: TRBJ1-2; V gene: TRBV30; CDR3 protein: CAWSVLGRVRGYTF; CDR3 DNA: TGTGCCTGGAGTGTACTTGGCAGGGTCAGAGGCTACACCTTC
clone size: .; D gene: TRBD1; J gene: TRBJ1-1; V gene: TRBV18; CDR3 protein: CASSPSGQGNTEAFF; CDR3 DNA: TGTGCCAGCTCACCATCGGGACAGGGGAACACTGAAGCTTTCTTT
clone size: .; D gene: TRBD1; J gene: TRBJ2-3; V gene: TRBV18; CDR3 protein: CASSPTQGGTDTQYF; CDR3 DNA: TGTGCCAGCTCACCAACCCAGGGGGGCACAGATACGCAGTATTTT
clone size: .; D gene: TRBD1; J gene: TRBJ1-5; V gene: TRBV7-6; CDR3 protein: CASSLDREYQPQHF; CDR3 DNA: TGTGCCAGCAGCCTCGACAGGGAATATCAGCCCCAGCATTTT
clone size: .; D gene: TRBD2; J gene: TRBJ2-1; V gene: TRBV4-1; CDR3 protein: CASSHGLAGNNEQFF; CDR3 DNA: TGCGCCAGCAGCCACGGACTAGCGGGTAACAATGAGCAGTTCTTC
clone size: .; D gene: .; J gene: TRBJ1-1; V gene: TRBV2; CDR3 protein: CASGDTWNTEAFF; CDR3 DNA: TGTGCCAGCGGGGACACTTGGAACACTGAAGCTTTCTTT
clone size: once; D gene: .; J gene: TRBJ2-5; V gene: TRBV6-2/TRBV6-3; CDR3 protein: CASSRTVQETQYF; CDR3 DNA: TGTGCCAGCAGCCGGACAGTTCAAGAGACCCAGTACTTC
clone size: .; D gene: .; J gene: TRBJ2-7; V gene: TRBV7-9; CDR3 protein: CASSLDDWAGTYEQYF; CDR3 DNA: TGTGCCAGCAGCTTAGATGACTGGGCGGGGACCTACGAGCAGTACTTC
clone size: .; D gene: TRBD1; J gene: TRBJ1-4; V gene: TRBV19; CDR3 protein: CASRDRGQNEKLFF; CDR3 DNA: TGTGCCAGTAGAGACAGGGGACAAAATGAAAAACTGTTTTTT
clone size: .; D gene: TRBD1; J gene: TRBJ1-5; V gene: TRBV2; CDR3 protein: CATWTGASNQPQHF; CDR3 DNA: TGTGCCACCTGGACAGGGGCGAGCAATCAGCCCCAGCATTTT
clone size: .; D gene: .; J gene: TRBJ1-2; V gene: TRBV2; CDR3 protein: CASSERTFHGYTF; CDR3 DNA: TGTGCCAGCAGTGAAAGGACATTTCATGGCTACACCTTC
clone size: once; D gene: .; J gene: TRBJ1-5; V gene: TRBV15; CDR3 protein: CATSRDLTVNQPQHF; CDR3 DNA: TGTGCCACCAGCAGAGATCTGACAGTCAATCAGCCCCAGCATTTT
clone size: .; D gene: TRBD1; J gene: TRBJ1-1; V gene: TRBV28; CDR3 protein: CASSLPRAGGIEAFF; CDR3 DNA: TGTGCCAGCAGTTTGCCCCGGGCAGGGGGCATTGAAGCTTTCTTT
clone size: .; D gene: .; J gene: TRBJ2-1; V gene: TRBV5-1; CDR3 protein: CASSSKAGIGANEQFF; CDR3 DNA: TGCGCCAGCAGCTCCAAGGCAGGGATTGGGGCCAATGAGCAGTTCTTC
clone size: .; D gene: .; J gene: TRBJ1-5; V gene: TRBV13; CDR3 protein: CASSPRRNQPQHF; CDR3 DNA: TGTGCCAGCAGCCCCAGGCGCAATCAGCCCCAGCATTTT
clone size: once; D gene: .; J gene: TRBJ1-2; V gene: TRBV28; CDR3 protein: CASSLSGQPHRINYGYTF; CDR3 DNA: TGTGCCAGCAGTTTATCCGGACAGCCACACCGAATAAACTATGGCTACACCTTC
clone size: .; D gene: TRBD2; J gene: TRBJ2-1; V gene: TRBV3-1/TRBV3-2; CDR3 protein: CASSQGRVGGEREGEQFF; CDR3 DNA: TGTGCCAGCAGCCAAGGGAGGGTTGGCGGCGAAAGGGAGGGGGAGCAGTTCTTC
clone size: .; D gene: .; J gene: TRBJ2-3; V gene: TRBV19; CDR3 protein: CASSIDGDTQYF; CDR3 DNA: TGTGCCAGTAGTATCGACGGGGATACGCAGTATTTT
clone size: .; D gene: TRBD2; J gene: TRBJ2-1; V gene: TRBV6-1; CDR3 protein: CASSGTSGSSYNEQFF; CDR3 DNA: TGTGCCAGCAGTGGAACTAGCGGGAGCTCCTACAATGAGCAGTTCTTC